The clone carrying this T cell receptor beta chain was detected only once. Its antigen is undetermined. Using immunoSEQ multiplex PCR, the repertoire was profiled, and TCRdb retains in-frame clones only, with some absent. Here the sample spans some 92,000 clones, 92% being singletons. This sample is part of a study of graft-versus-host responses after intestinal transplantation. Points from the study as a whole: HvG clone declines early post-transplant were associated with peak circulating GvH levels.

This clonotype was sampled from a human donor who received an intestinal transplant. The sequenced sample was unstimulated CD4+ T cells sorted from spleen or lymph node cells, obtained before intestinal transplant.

This CDR3 reads CASSLFSRSGATNEKLFF. The CDR3 DNA reads TGTGCCAGCAGTTTATTCAGTAGGTCGGGGGCAACTAATGAAAAACTGTTTTTT. J is TRBJ1-4 and V is TRBV27; tentatively, D is TRBD1 (5 bases). The CDR3 is 18 amino acids. The V gene's germline CDR1 is MNHEY and CDR2 SMNVEV (reference sequence). V was pared by 1 base and J by 0 bases, with 15 bases between.